Below, one TCR beta chain is given with its context. Its antigen is unknown. No base quality values were provided; no much bigger clone lies one nucleotide off. This record comes from a study of T cells in Graves' hyperthyroidism and ophthalmopathy (dated by TCRdb to the late 2010s). In terms of the full investigation: Peripheral blood samples were taken at the time of initial diagnosis, prior to any treatment. After sampling, hyperthyroidism patients received methimazole starting at 30 mg daily, and ophthalmopathy patients received high-dose intravenous methylprednisolone. The 90 to 100 discovery patients were randomly divided into training and test sets at a 7:3 ratio. In about 6 Graves' hyperthyroidism patients, the study also compared T-cell repertoires from thyroid tissue with T-cell repertoires from blood. An independent validation cohort of under 20 hyperthyroidism patients and 15 or so patients who later progressed to ophthalmopathy tested prospective prediction of ophthalmopathy. The paper describes TCR Vbeta CDR3 sequencing of fewer than 150 peripheral blood samples, made up of 43 ophthalmopathy patients, 70 to 75 hyperthyroidism patients and 17 progressor patients. TCR V-J signatures able to tell the groups apart were searched for in a discovery cohort of 95 or so patients, of whom fewer than 45 had Graves' ophthalmopathy and about 60 had stable Graves' hyperthyroidism.

The CDR3 holds 16 amino acids from the cysteine to the phenylalanine. The DNA shown is the 48-base CDR3, in frame from base 1. The CDR1 and CDR2 encoded by the germline V gene (reference sequence) are LNHDA and SQIVND. Unmatched junction bases come to 12, with V trimmed by 4 bases and J by 6 bases. The TCR beta CDR3 regions were amplified from RNA transcripts. The TCR CDR3 was subjected to a first round of RT-PCR using the HTBI primer set and the Qiagen OneStep RT-PCR kit. Libraries were constructed in a second round of multiplex PCR, after which size selection and purification were performed. The libraries were sequenced on an Illumina HiSeq2000 using paired-end 100 bp reads. For the original study's pipeline: Raw data were processed with SOAPnuke, discarding reads with adapters, uncalled bases, mean Phred below 15, or no exact constant-primer or identifier match. High-quality paired reads were merged with COPE v1.2.5, and unique nucleotide sequences were defined as clonotypes. MiTCR v1.1 was used to align the clonotypes against IMGT TRBV, TRBD and TRBJ reference segments. Analysis was restricted to V-J combinations with a frequency above 0.0001, which covered roughly 99% of repertoires. A TCS score was defined as the ratio between F50 (clonal expansion) and ExV (chaos), using BLOSUM62-based TCRdist between CDR3 peptides within each V-J. Welch's t-statistics and random forest reduced some 510 V-J features to 13, which were used in a naive Bayes classifier (R e1071). TCRdb reran the public reads through fastp at Q25 and MiXCR, keeping productive beta chains. CDR3 protein duplicates are merged, each entry listing the most common genes and DNA. What appears here as the V and J calls and clone size reflects TCRdb's work, not the paper's. Counted in this sample were about 600,000 distinct CDR3 sequences; approximately 15% of them appeared once. The leading ten clones occupy roughly 7.1% of the sample.

Broader findings and caveats from the paper: Most expanded thyroid clonotypes (frequency above 0.001) were also found in blood, which suggests that blood repertoires may mirror thyroid immune responses. Sample size was not statistically predetermined, and blinding of investigators to group allocation was not performed. In validation, the model predicted progression to ophthalmopathy with approximately 71% sensitivity and roughly 75% specificity, a median of about 6.7 months before onset. A model built on a 13 V-J signature distinguished ophthalmopathy from stable hyperthyroidism, reaching 85% to 90% sensitivity and around 82% specificity in cross-validation and 80%/75% in testing.

In the ophthalmopathy patients, disease was moderately to severely active, with a Clinical Activity Score of 3 or more, a NOSPECS grade of 4 or more, and a duration of less than 3 months. The study excluded patients with uncontrolled infections, other autoimmune diseases, pregnancy or lactation. Diagnoses relied on clinical symptoms, serum thyroxine and TRAb, thyroid ultrasound and orbital computed tomography. PBMCs were separated from 10 ml of fresh peripheral blood using Ficoll-Paque density gradient centrifugation. Total RNA was extracted with Trizol reagent, and quality was checked on an Agilent 2100 Bioanalyzer.

Sequencing was carried out using blood. The clonotype was recovered from a woman between 18 and 29 years old with Graves' ophthalmopathy. The V and J genes are TRBV19 and TRBJ1-5; 7 bases in between match TRBD1. The DNA reads TGTGCCAGTAGTAGGAGGACAGGTAATATACCTCAGCCCCAGCATTTT. This translates into CASSRRTGNIPQPQHF.